This T cell receptor (beta chain) came from a study of blood T cell repertoires in COVID-19. Across the study: Acute and convalescent COVID-19 specimens originated in the United States, Italy and Spain. PBMCs, B-cell-depleted T cells, or T cells provided the cDNA or gDNA that made up the material.

Methods used by the authors: Amplification from reference gene primers served as the basis for estimated nucleated cell counts. Profiling relied on immunoSEQ multiplex PCR, and the TCRdb table lists in-frame clones only, not all of them. That table supplies the V and J calls and clone size; D and trimming were determined from the DNA. The sample shows some 220,000 clones, 84% of them seen only once. This clone occurred a few times. This CDR3 has 15 amino acids. The J segment lost 11 bases and the V segment lost 3 bases, leaving 14 bases of the junction unmatched. The germline V gene encodes CDR1 MNHEY and CDR2 SMNVEV (reference sequence).

The TCR sequence derives from a man aged 50 to 59 with active or convalescent COVID-19. The specimen sequenced was peripheral blood. This sequence joins TRBV27 and TRBJ1-1; 8 bases are shared with TRBD1. The CDR3 loop reads CASSFHPRGRTEAFF. The CDR3 DNA reads TGTGCCAGCAGTTTTCACCCCAGGGGGCGAACCGAGGCTTTCTTT.